This TCR beta chain was sequenced during a study of cytomegalovirus exposure and HLA in healthy donors. Whole-study findings and limits: In vitro experiments confirmed that a few CMV-associated chains were specific for CMV antigens. In the roughly 130 validation repertoires, a later analysis found that first-cohort TCR clusters tended to co-occur. The study listed 150 to 200 cytomegalovirus-associated TCR beta chains.

The CDR3 length is 15 residues. Libraries were prepared by immunoSEQ multiplex PCR; TCRdb keeps only in-frame clonotypes and omits some of them. The profile covers approximately 90,000 clones, with approximately 93% appearing a single time and about 1.1% taken by the ten largest. As regards this clone: Its target is not known.

The source is a woman in her 30s in good health and CMV-seropositive. This sequence joins TRBV12-1 and TRBJ2-3; the table's D call, TRBD1, has no DNA check behind it. TRBV12-1 is a documented pseudogene. Sequenced material: PBMCs. CDR3 protein: CASSPPNRARDTQYF. The CDR3 DNA reads TGTGCCAGCAGCCCCCCGAACAGGGCTAGAGATACGCAGTATTTT.